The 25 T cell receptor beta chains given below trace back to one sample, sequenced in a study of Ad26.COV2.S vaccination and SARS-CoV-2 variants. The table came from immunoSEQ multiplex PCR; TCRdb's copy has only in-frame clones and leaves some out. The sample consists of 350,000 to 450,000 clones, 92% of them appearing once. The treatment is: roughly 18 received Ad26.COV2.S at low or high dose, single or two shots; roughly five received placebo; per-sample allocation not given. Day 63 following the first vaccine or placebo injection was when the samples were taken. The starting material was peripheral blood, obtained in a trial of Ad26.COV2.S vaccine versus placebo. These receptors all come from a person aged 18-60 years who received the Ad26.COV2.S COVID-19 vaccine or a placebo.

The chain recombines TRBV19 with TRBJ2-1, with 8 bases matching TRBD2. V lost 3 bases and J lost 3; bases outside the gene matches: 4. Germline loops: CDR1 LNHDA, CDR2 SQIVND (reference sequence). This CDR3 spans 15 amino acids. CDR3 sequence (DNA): TGTGCCAGTAGTATCGGCGGGGGGCTCTACAATGAGCAGTTCTTC. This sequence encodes CASSIGGGLYNEQFF.

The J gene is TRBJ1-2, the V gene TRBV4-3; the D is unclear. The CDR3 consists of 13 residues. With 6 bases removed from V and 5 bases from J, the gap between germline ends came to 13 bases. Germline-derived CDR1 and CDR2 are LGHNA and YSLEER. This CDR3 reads CASSTPGRYGYTF. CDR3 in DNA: TGCGCCAGCAGTACCCCTGGGAGATATGGCTACACCTTC.

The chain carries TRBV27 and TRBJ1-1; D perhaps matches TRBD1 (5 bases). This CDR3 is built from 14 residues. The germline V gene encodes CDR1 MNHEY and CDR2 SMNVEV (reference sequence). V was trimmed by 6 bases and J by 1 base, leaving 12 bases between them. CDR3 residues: CASRPGHGNTEAFF. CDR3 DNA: TGTGCCAGCAGACCCGGACACGGGAACACTGAAGCTTTCTTT.

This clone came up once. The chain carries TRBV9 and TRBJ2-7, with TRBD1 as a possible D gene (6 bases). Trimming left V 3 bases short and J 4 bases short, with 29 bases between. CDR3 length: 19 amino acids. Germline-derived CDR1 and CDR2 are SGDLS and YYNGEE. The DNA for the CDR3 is TGTGCCAGCAGCGCCTTAGGTTCCCCACGGCCAGGGGTGGGTTACGAGCAGTACTTC. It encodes CASSALGSPRPGVGYEQYF.

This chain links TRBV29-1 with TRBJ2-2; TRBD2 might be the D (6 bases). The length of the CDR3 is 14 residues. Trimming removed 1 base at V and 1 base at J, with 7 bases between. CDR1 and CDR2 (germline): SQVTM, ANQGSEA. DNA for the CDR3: TGCAGCGTTGAAGGGGACTGGAACACCGGGGAGCTGTTTTTT. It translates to CSVEGDWNTGELFF.

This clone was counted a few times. DNA for the CDR3: TGCGCCAGCCGGGGCACGCAGTACTTC. Translating it yields CASRGTQYF. The chain combines TRBV10-1 with TRBJ2-7; tentatively, D is TRBD1 or TRBD2 (5 bases each). Germline lookup yields CDR1 WNHNN and CDR2 SYGVQD (reference sequence). With 8 bases removed from V and 9 bases from J, the gap between germline ends came to 8 bases. The CDR3 loop spans 9 amino acids.

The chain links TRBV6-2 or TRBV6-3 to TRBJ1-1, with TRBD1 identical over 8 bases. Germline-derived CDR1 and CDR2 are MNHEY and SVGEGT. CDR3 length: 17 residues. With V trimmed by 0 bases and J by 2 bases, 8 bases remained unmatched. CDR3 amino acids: CASSYSTYRGANTEAFF. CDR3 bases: TGTGCCAGCAGTTACTCGACTTACAGGGGGGCCAACACTGAAGCTTTCTTT.

For the CDR3, the DNA is TGTGCCTGGAGTGACTGGACCCCACCCACAACTAATGAAAAACTGTTTTTT. Encoded protein: CAWSDWTPPTTNEKLFF. The chain links TRBV30 to TRBJ1-4; D is unclear. The CDR3 contains 17 residues. V lost 1 base and J 0 bases, leaving 15 bases between the germline ends. Per germline, CDR1 GTSNPN and CDR2 SVGIG (reference sequence). Variable domain in full (rest from reference TRBV30 and TRBJ1-4): SQTIHQWPATLVQPVGSPLSLECTVEGTSNPNLYWYRQAAGRGLQLLFYSVGIGQISSEVPQNLSASRPQDRQFILSSKKLLLSDSGFYLCAWSDWTPPTTNEKLFFGSGTQLSVL.

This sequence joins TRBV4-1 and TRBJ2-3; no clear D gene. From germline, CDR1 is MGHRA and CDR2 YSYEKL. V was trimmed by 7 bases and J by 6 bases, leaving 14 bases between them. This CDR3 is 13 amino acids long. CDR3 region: CASTNAVADTQYF. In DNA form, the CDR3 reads TGCGCCAGCACCAACGCCGTGGCGGATACGCAGTATTTT.

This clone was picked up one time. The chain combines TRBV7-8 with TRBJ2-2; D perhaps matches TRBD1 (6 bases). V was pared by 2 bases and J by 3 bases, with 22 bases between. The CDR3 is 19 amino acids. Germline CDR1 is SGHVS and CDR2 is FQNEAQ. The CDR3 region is CASSLLFLRSQGDTGELFF. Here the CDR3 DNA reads TGTGCCAGCAGCTTATTATTCTTGAGGTCACAGGGTGACACCGGGGAGCTGTTTTTT. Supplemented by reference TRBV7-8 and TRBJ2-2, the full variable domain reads GAGVSQSPRYKVAKRGQDVALRCDPISGHVSLFWYQQALGQGPEFLTYFQNEAQLDKSGLPSDRFFAERPEGSVSTLKIQRTQQEDSAVYLCASSLLFLRSQGDTGELFFGEGSRLTVL.

This CDR3 is CASSTRWNGFGTEAFF. CDR3 DNA sequence: TGCGCCAGCAGCACACGATGGAATGGTTTCGGCACTGAAGCTTTCTTT. The gene calls are TRBV5-1 and TRBJ1-1, with D uncertain. The CDR3 consists of 16 residues. CDR1 and CDR2 from the germline V gene are SGHRS and YFSETQ. Trimming removed 4 bases from V and 4 bases from J, with 20 bases in between.

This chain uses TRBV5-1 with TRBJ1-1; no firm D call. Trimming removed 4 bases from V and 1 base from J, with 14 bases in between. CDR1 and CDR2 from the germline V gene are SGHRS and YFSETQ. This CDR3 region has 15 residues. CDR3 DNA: TGCGCCAGCAGCCTGGTGGGGAGGGCGAACACTGAAGCTTTCTTT. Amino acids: CASSLVGRANTEAFF.

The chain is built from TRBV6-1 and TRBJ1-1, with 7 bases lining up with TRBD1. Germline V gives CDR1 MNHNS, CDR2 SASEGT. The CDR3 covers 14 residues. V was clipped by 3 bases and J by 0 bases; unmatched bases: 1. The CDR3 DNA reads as TGTGCCAGCAGTGAGGGACAGATGAACACTGAAGCTTTCTTT. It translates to CASSEGQMNTEAFF.

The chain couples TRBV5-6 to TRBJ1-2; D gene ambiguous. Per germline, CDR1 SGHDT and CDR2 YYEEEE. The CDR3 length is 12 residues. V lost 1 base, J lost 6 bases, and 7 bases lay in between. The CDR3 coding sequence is TGTGCCAGCAGCTTGTGGGGAAATGGCTACACCTTC. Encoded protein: CASSLWGNGYTF.

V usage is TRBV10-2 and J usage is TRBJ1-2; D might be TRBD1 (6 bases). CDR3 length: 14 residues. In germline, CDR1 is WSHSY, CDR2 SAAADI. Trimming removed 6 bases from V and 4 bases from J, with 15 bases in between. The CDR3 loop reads CASRDYGTIYGYTF. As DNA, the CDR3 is TGCGCCAGCAGGGATTACGGGACAATCTATGGCTACACCTTC.

CDR3 protein: CSVEDRSGGDFYGYTF. CDR3 bases: TGCAGCGTTGAAGATCGATCCGGGGGAGATTTCTATGGCTACACCTTC. The rearrangement joins TRBV29-1 to TRBJ1-2, with D tentatively TRBD1 (5 bases). From germline, CDR1 is SQVTM and CDR2 ANQGSEA. The CDR3 consists of 16 residues. Trimming cost V 0 bases and J 4 bases, with 18 bases left between them.

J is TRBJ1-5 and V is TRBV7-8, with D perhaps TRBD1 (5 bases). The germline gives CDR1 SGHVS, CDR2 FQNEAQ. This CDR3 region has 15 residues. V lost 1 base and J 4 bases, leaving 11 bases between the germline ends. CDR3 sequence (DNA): TGTGCCAGCAGCTTAGGAGACAGCCCAAATCAGCCCCAGCATTTT. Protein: CASSLGDSPNQPQHF. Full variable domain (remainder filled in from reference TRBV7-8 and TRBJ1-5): GAGVSQSPRYKVAKRGQDVALRCDPISGHVSLFWYQQALGQGPEFLTYFQNEAQLDKSGLPSDRFFAERPEGSVSTLKIQRTQQEDSAVYLCASSLGDSPNQPQHFGDGTRLSIL.

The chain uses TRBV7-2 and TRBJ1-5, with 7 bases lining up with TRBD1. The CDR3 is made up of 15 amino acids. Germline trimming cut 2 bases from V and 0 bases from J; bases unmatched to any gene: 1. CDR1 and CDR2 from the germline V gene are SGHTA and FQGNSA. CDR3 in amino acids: CASSLQGDSNQPQHF. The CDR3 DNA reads TGTGCCAGCAGCTTACAGGGGGATAGCAATCAGCCCCAGCATTTT.

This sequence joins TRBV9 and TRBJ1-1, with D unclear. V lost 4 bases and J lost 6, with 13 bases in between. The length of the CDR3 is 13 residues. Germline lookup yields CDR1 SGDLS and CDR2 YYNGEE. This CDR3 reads CASSFGKSSEAFF. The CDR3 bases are TGTGCCAGCAGCTTCGGCAAATCGTCTGAAGCTTTCTTT.

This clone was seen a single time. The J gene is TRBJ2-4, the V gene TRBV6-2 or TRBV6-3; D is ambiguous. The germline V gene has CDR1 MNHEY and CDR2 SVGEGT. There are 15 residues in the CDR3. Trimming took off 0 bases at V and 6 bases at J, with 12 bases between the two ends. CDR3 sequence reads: CASSYSKGSINIQYF. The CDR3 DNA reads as TGTGCCAGCAGTTACTCGAAAGGCAGCATAAACATTCAGTACTTC.

The CDR3 nucleotides read TGTGCCAGCAGCGGGGGGACAGCGAGACCCTACGAGCAGTACTTC. Translating gives CASSGGTARPYEQYF. The rearrangement links TRBV5-4 to TRBJ2-7; the D gene is possibly TRBD1 (7 bases). V was shortened by 4 bases and J by 2 bases, with 16 bases between the two germline ends. The CDR3 is 15 residues long. From germline, CDR1 is SGHNT and CDR2 YYREEE (reference sequence).

The chain's CDR3 is CASSVQESYEQFF. CDR3 DNA sequence: TGTGCCAGCAGTGTACAGGAATCATATGAGCAGTTCTTC. The chain carries TRBV27 and TRBJ2-1; a weak D match, TRBD1 (5 bases). From germline, CDR1 is MNHEY and CDR2 SMNVEV (reference sequence). There are 13 residues in the CDR3. V was trimmed by 5 bases and J by 8 bases, leaving 13 bases between them.

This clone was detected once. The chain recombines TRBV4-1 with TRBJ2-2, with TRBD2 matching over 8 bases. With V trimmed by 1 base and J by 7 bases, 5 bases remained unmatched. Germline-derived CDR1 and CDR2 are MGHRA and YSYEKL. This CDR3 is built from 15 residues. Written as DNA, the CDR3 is TGCGCCAGCAGCCAAGCGGGGGGGCCGCTCGGGGAGCTGTTTTTT. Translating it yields CASSQAGGPLGELFF.

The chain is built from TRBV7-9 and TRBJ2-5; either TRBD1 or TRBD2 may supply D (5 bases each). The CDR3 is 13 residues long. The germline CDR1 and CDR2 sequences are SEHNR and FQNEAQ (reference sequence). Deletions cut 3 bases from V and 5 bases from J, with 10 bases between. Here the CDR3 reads CASSFPGRETQYF. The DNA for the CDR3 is TGTGCCAGCAGCTTTCCGGGACGTGAGACCCAGTACTTC.

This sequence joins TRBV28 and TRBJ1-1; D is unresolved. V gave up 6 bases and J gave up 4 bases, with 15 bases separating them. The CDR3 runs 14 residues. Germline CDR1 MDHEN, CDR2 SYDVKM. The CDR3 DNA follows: TGTGCCAGCAGCCTGGATCAGGTGAGCACTGAAGCTTTCTTT. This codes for CASSLDQVSTEAFF.